These T cell receptor beta chains were read from a single sample in a study of regulatory T cells in long-lasting Graves disease. TCRdb re-called the multiplex PCR reads through MiXCR, storing one row per CDR3 protein. The sample holds under 300,000 distinct CDR3 sequences, about 18% seen once. Specimen: peripheral blood mononuclear cells (PBMCs), collected at new diagnosis, from a patient treated with antithyroid drugs. The receptor source for this set is a female donor with Graves disease. The CDR3 runs from the conserved cysteine through the conserved F or W. A D gene is named only where the DNA matches it firmly. Expanded clones get a size class; other rows say once, few or many, or leave the size out.

V gene: TRBV29-1
D gene: TRBD2
J gene: TRBJ2-3
clone size: many
CDR3 protein: CSVEDPSGVDTQYF
CDR3 DNA: TGCAGCGTTGAAGATCCCAGCGGGGTGGATACGCAGTATTTT

V gene: TRBV3-1
D gene: .
J gene: TRBJ2-1
clone size: many
CDR3 protein: CASSQDTPDRLWNNEQFF
CDR3 DNA: TGTGCCAGCAGCCAAGATACCCCCGACAGGTTGTGGAACAATGAGCAGTTCTTC

V gene: TRBV4-2
D gene: TRBD2
J gene: TRBJ2-7
clone size: many
CDR3 protein: CASSQTSVLAGGLYEQYF
CDR3 DNA: TGTGCCAGCAGCCAAACCTCTGTTCTAGCGGGAGGTCTCTACGAGCAGTACTTC

V gene: TRBV2
D gene: .
J gene: TRBJ2-1
clone size: many
CDR3 protein: CASSALNEQFF
CDR3 DNA: TGTGCCAGCAGTGCGCTCAATGAGCAGTTCTTC

V gene: TRBV19
D gene: .
J gene: TRBJ1-4
clone size: many
CDR3 protein: CASSIPGAGKLFF
CDR3 DNA: TGTGCCAGTAGTATCCCAGGGGCCGGAAAACTGTTTTTT

V gene: TRBV7-9
D gene: .
J gene: TRBJ2-3
clone size: many
CDR3 protein: CASSSYTDTQYF
CDR3 DNA: TGTGCCAGCAGCTCGTACACAGATACGCAGTATTTT

V gene: TRBV7-9
D gene: TRBD2
J gene: TRBJ2-3
clone size: .
CDR3 protein: CASSYSGRGYTQYF
CDR3 DNA: TGTGCCAGCAGCTATAGCGGGAGGGGATATACGCAGTATTTT

V gene: TRBV18
D gene: TRBD2
J gene: TRBJ2-1
clone size: .
CDR3 protein: CASSPELASGEQFF
CDR3 DNA: TGTGCCAGCTCACCAGAACTAGCGTCTGGTGAGCAGTTCTTC

V gene: TRBV9
D gene: .
J gene: TRBJ2-1
clone size: few
CDR3 protein: CASSAGGPEGINEQFF
CDR3 DNA: TGTGCCAGCAGCGCAGGAGGGCCGGAGGGAATCAATGAGCAGTTCTTC

V gene: TRBV20-1
D gene: .
J gene: TRBJ2-7
clone size: .
CDR3 protein: CSARPYDITGYEQYF
CDR3 DNA: TGCAGTGCTAGACCGTACGACATAACGGGCTACGAGCAGTACTTC

V gene: TRBV15
D gene: .
J gene: TRBJ2-3
clone size: many
CDR3 protein: CATNRAESTDTQYF
CDR3 DNA: TGTGCCACCAACAGGGCGGAAAGCACAGATACGCAGTATTTT

V gene: TRBV30
D gene: .
J gene: TRBJ2-1
clone size: few
CDR3 protein: CAWRADTDNEQFF
CDR3 DNA: TGTGCCTGGAGGGCCGACACCGACAATGAGCAGTTCTTC

V gene: TRBV11-2
D gene: TRBD1
J gene: TRBJ1-4
clone size: many
CDR3 protein: CANKDRIATNEKLFF
CDR3 DNA: TGTGCCAACAAGGACAGGATTGCAACTAATGAAAAACTGTTTTTT

V gene: TRBV5-6
D gene: TRBD1
J gene: TRBJ1-2
clone size: many
CDR3 protein: CASRVPRQGGYTF
CDR3 DNA: TGTGCCAGCAGAGTTCCTCGACAGGGTGGCTACACCTTC

V gene: TRBV11-1
D gene: TRBD2
J gene: TRBJ2-7
clone size: .
CDR3 protein: CASNSGGRPYEQYF
CDR3 DNA: TGTGCCAGCAACTCTGGCGGGAGGCCCTACGAGCAGTACTTC

V gene: TRBV11-2
D gene: .
J gene: TRBJ2-7
clone size: .
CDR3 protein: CASSLSLSRGLTVYEQYF
CDR3 DNA: TGTGCCAGCAGCTTATCCCTCTCGCGGGGACTTACGGTCTACGAGCAGTACTTC

V gene: TRBV11-3
D gene: .
J gene: TRBJ1-4
clone size: many
CDR3 protein: CASSRTVGANEKLFF
CDR3 DNA: TGTGCCAGCAGCCGGACGGTGGGGGCTAATGAAAAACTGTTTTTT

V gene: TRBV2
D gene: .
J gene: TRBJ2-7
clone size: many
CDR3 protein: CASSKGFLSYEQYF
CDR3 DNA: TGTGCCAGCAGTAAAGGGTTCCTCTCCTACGAGCAGTACTTC

V gene: TRBV19
D gene: TRBD1
J gene: TRBJ1-4
clone size: many
CDR3 protein: CASSLWTGSTNEKLFF
CDR3 DNA: TGTGCCAGTAGTCTCTGGACAGGTTCAACTAATGAAAAACTGTTTTTT

V gene: TRBV9
D gene: TRBD2
J gene: TRBJ2-1
clone size: many
CDR3 protein: CASSVGGGGYNEQFF
CDR3 DNA: TGTGCCAGCAGCGTAGGCGGGGGGGGTTACAATGAGCAGTTCTTC

V gene: TRBV28
D gene: TRBD1
J gene: TRBJ1-1
clone size: many
CDR3 protein: CASSVTGVSAEAFF
CDR3 DNA: TGTGCCAGCAGTGTGACAGGGGTGAGCGCTGAAGCTTTCTTT

V gene: TRBV5-1
D gene: .
J gene: TRBJ2-1
clone size: many
CDR3 protein: CASSLMAGLLNEQFF
CDR3 DNA: TGCGCCAGCAGCTTGATGGCGGGACTCCTCAATGAGCAGTTCTTC

V gene: TRBV6-1
D gene: .
J gene: TRBJ2-3
clone size: many
CDR3 protein: CASSPTREADTQYF
CDR3 DNA: TGTGCCAGCAGCCCGACTAGGGAGGCAGATACGCAGTATTTT

V gene: TRBV20-1
D gene: TRBD1
J gene: TRBJ2-7
clone size: many
CDR3 protein: CSAEGQGAREQYF
CDR3 DNA: TGCAGTGCTGAGGGACAGGGGGCCAGAGAGCAGTACTTC

V gene: TRBV2
D gene: .
J gene: TRBJ2-4
clone size: .
CDR3 protein: CASRGVEKTAKNIQYF
CDR3 DNA: TGTGCCAGCAGAGGAGTGGAGAAAACAGCCAAAAACATTCAGTACTTC

V gene: TRBV9
D gene: .
J gene: TRBJ2-5
clone size: many
CDR3 protein: CASSVGEETQYF
CDR3 DNA: TGTGCCAGCAGCGTAGGTGAAGAGACCCAGTACTTC

V gene: TRBV7-3
D gene: TRBD2
J gene: TRBJ2-1
clone size: many
CDR3 protein: CASSPGGAGGSYNEQFF
CDR3 DNA: TGTGCCAGCAGCCCCGGGGGGGCGGGAGGCTCCTACAATGAGCAGTTCTTC

V gene: TRBV7-3
D gene: TRBD2
J gene: TRBJ2-1
clone size: many
CDR3 protein: CASSLRRTSGSNGNEQFF
CDR3 DNA: TGTGCCAGCAGCTTAAGGAGGACTAGCGGGAGTAACGGCAATGAGCAGTTCTTC

V gene: TRBV7-6
D gene: .
J gene: TRBJ1-4
clone size: few
CDR3 protein: CASSYPRGGINEKLFF
CDR3 DNA: TGTGCCAGCAGCTACCCCCGGGGGGGGATAAATGAAAAACTGTTTTTT

V gene: TRBV7-2
D gene: .
J gene: TRBJ2-5
clone size: many
CDR3 protein: CASSLAVLETQYF
CDR3 DNA: TGTGCCAGCAGCTTAGCTGTGCTAGAGACCCAGTACTTC

V gene: TRBV15
D gene: .
J gene: TRBJ2-2
clone size: many
CDR3 protein: CATSRDKLTTGELFF
CDR3 DNA: TGTGCCACCAGCAGAGATAAACTAACCACCGGGGAGCTGTTTTTT

V gene: TRBV28
D gene: TRBD1
J gene: TRBJ2-1
clone size: many
CDR3 protein: CASSLPGTGGSYNEQFF
CDR3 DNA: TGTGCCAGCAGTTTACCCGGGACAGGGGGCTCCTACAATGAGCAGTTCTTC

V gene: TRBV5-6
D gene: TRBD2
J gene: TRBJ2-2
clone size: .
CDR3 protein: CASSSGTSGRNIGELFF
CDR3 DNA: TGTGCCAGCAGCTCTGGGACTAGCGGGAGAAACATCGGGGAGCTGTTTTTT

V gene: TRBV6-1
D gene: .
J gene: TRBJ1-4
clone size: .
CDR3 protein: CASSATSAGKLFF
CDR3 DNA: TGTGCCAGCAGTGCTACCTCGGCCGGAAAACTGTTTTTT

V gene: TRBV18
D gene: .
J gene: TRBJ2-5
clone size: many
CDR3 protein: CASSRPGATVDTETQYF
CDR3 DNA: TGTGCCAGCTCACGCCCGGGCGCGACAGTTGATACAGAGACCCAGTACTTC

V gene: TRBV5-1
D gene: TRBD2
J gene: TRBJ2-1
clone size: .
CDR3 protein: CASSRPSGGDEQFF
CDR3 DNA: TGCGCCAGCAGCCGTCCTTCCGGGGGGGATGAGCAGTTCTTC

V gene: TRBV11-2
D gene: TRBD2
J gene: TRBJ2-1
clone size: many
CDR3 protein: CASRPGLAGLEQFF
CDR3 DNA: TGTGCCAGCAGACCGGGACTAGCGGGACTGGAGCAGTTCTTC

V gene: TRBV12-3/TRBV12-4
D gene: TRBD1
J gene: TRBJ1-4
clone size: many
CDR3 protein: CASSLGTGPEKLFF
CDR3 DNA: TGTGCCAGCAGCCTAGGGACAGGGCCCGAAAAACTGTTTTTT

V gene: TRBV15
D gene: TRBD1
J gene: TRBJ1-1
clone size: many
CDR3 protein: CATSRGTGMNTEAFF
CDR3 DNA: TGTGCCACCAGCAGGGGGACAGGTATGAACACTGAAGCTTTCTTT

V gene: TRBV11-2
D gene: .
J gene: TRBJ2-3
clone size: many
CDR3 protein: CASSLAGVGSTDTQYF
CDR3 DNA: TGTGCCAGCAGCTTAGCAGGGGTGGGAAGCACAGATACGCAGTATTTT